This T cell receptor beta chain is from a study of technical replicates of blood from a few donors. This clone was seen only once. Clones were read by immunoSEQ multiplex PCR, and TCRdb kept only the in-frame ones, dropping some. This sample carries tens of thousands of clones, about 93% of them seen once, and the ten largest clones take under 0.5%. V was pared by 0 bases and J by 8 bases, with 9 bases between. Per the germline V gene, CDR1 is SGHNT and CDR2 is YYREEE (reference sequence). The CDR3 is 13 residues long. The sequenced material came from T cells isolated from PBMCs. The TCR originated in a human donor in good health. The chain recombines TRBV5-4 with TRBJ2-1; no reliable D call. The CDR3 region is CASSLDYIHEQFF. CDR3 DNA: TGTGCCAGCAGCTTGGACTATATCCATGAGCAGTTCTTC.